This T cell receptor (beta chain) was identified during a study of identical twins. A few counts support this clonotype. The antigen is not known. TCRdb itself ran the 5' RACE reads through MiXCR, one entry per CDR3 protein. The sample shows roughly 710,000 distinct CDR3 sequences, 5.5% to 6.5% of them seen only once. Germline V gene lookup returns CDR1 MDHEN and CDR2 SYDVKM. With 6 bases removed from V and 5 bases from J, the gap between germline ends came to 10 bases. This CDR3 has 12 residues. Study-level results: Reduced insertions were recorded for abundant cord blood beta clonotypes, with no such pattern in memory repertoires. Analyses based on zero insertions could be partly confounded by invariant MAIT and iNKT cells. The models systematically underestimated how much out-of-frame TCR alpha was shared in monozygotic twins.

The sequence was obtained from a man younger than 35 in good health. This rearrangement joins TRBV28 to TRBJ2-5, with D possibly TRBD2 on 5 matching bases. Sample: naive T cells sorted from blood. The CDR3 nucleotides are TGTGCCAGCAGGTCTGGGAGCGAGACCCAGTACTTC. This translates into CASRSGSETQYF.